This T cell receptor beta chain was identified during a study of blood T cell repertoires in COVID-19 (dated by TCRdb to 2019 to 2021). Describing the broader study: Samples covering the acute and convalescent phases of COVID-19 were provided by collaborators in the United States, Italy and Spain. Where HLA class I and class II types were available, the types were taken from metadata supplied by the sample provider, not from assay-based typing. Subjects who had been exposed to COVID-19, were actively infected with it, or had recovered from it provided the deeply sampled blood TCRbeta repertoires that made up the dataset. The samples were drawn from the first 160 participants of the ongoing ImmuneRACE study and from some 1,300 subjects provided by 6 global collaborators. The repertoires were released in a freely available public database meant as a resource for research on the immune response to SARS-CoV-2. The sample metadata nearly always contained a de-identified subject ID, COVID-19 status, age in years and sex. The prospective study material was composed of cDNA or gDNA derived from T cells, B-cell-depleted T cells, or PBMCs. Study-wide findings and limitations: How much clinical and demographic metadata was included differed by source and by participant, and the metadata was provided uncurated.

In Seattle, one collaborating source enrolled patients while the infection was active and tracked those patients longitudinally over the course of disease. Collaborating institutions collected whole blood in K2EDTA tubes following their own protocols. For TCRbeta analysis, collaborators shipped samples as frozen whole blood, isolated PBMCs, or DNA extracted from either of those sample types. Regarding this clone: No cognate antigen has been identified for it. No clone much larger than this one lies a single base away; base qualities are absent.

TCRbeta CDR3 regions were amplified from genomic DNA by means of the immunoSEQ Assay, a bias-controlled multiplex PCR. As for the authors' bioinformatics: Nucleated cell counts per sample were estimated from amplification of reference gene primers within the assay. To quantify the absolute abundance of each unique TCRbeta CDR3 rearrangement, sequence reads were collapsed and filtered. For each sample, productive Simpson clonality was calculated as the square root of Simpson's diversity index across productive rearrangements. Held by TCRdb, this immuneACCESS table contains in-frame sequences only and omits some clones. Under half of the omission traces to an unresolved V gene where checked; the cause of the rest is unknown. The V and J calls and clone size are taken from that table; D and trimming were inferred from the DNA. For this sample the table gives some 500,000 clones, of which around 90% were detected only once. Roughly 7.4% of the sample belongs to the ten largest clones.

Material: peripheral blood. The sequence came from a woman in her forties or fifties with COVID-19, enrolled during active disease.

The encoded CDR3 is CASSRDRGQDEQYF. The sequence in DNA is TGTGCCAGCAGCCGGGACAGGGGGCAAGATGAGCAGTACTTC. The sequence links TRBV2 to TRBJ2-7, and 12 junction bases match TRBD1. CDR1 and CDR2 were assigned from the germline V gene as SNHLY and FYNNEI. CDR3 length: 14 amino acids, cysteine to phenylalanine. CDR3 DNA is the only sequence kept; it has 42 bases, read in frame from the first base. The germline V end is reduced by 6 bases and the J end by 7 bases; junction bases left unmatched: 7.